This entry is about one T cell receptor (beta chain). No antigen is known for it. The template switching step added UMIs that contained a 6-nucleotide sample barcode. TCRdb reprocessed the 5' RACE reads, with one entry per CDR3 protein and no DNA. The clone table shows a few hundred thousand distinct CDR3 sequences, with the ten largest holding 2% to 3%. This sample is drawn from a study of monozygotic twins with inflammatory bowel disease. The CDR3 consists of 15 residues. The germline V gene has CDR1 ENHRY and CDR2 SYGVKD. Notes on the study in general: Whereas healthy co-twins had higher TCRbeta diversity (inverse Simpson), IBD patients had lower diversity.

This TCR was sampled from a human donor with ulcerative colitis or Crohn's disease, or a healthy co-twin of an affected twin (not recorded which). J is TRBJ1-5 and V is TRBV10-3; TCRdb lists TRBD1, though no DNA is available to test this call. Sequencing was done on a sample of blood. This CDR3 is CAISDAGVGNQPQHF.